The source of this T cell receptor (beta chain) is a study of PD-L1 blockade in urothelial cancer. Across the study: Patients began atezolizumab, 1,200 mg intravenously every 3 weeks, in about 2014.

Time point given: pretreatment peripheral blood. Germline CDR1 reads SEHNR; CDR2 reads FQNEAQ (reference sequence). The V gene lost 2 bases and the J gene lost 0 bases, with 10 bases spanning the gap. This CDR3 contains 15 residues. Repertoires were generated with immunoSEQ multiplex PCR, while TCRdb's copy carries only in-frame clones and drops some. Of about 52,000 clones in the sample, around 80% were seen once. The TCR comes from a man between 65 and 80 years old with urothelial cancer. The chain couples TRBV7-9 to TRBJ2-5; perhaps TRBD1 as D (6 bases). Source: PBMCs, taken around atezolizumab (anti-PD-L1) treatment. The CDR3 DNA reads as TGTGCCAGCAGCTTACCCCAGGGGAACCAAGAGACCCAGTACTTC. This codes for CASSLPQGNQETQYF. Using reference TRBV7-9 and TRBJ2-5 for the parts outside the CDR3, the full variable domain is DTGVSQNPRHKITKRGQNVTFRCDPISEHNRLYWYRQTLGQGPEFLTYFQNEAQLEKSRLLSDRFSAERPKGSFSTLEIQRTEQGDSAMYLCASSLPQGNQETQYFGPGTRLLVL.